The 4 T cell receptor beta chains below all came from one sample that was sequenced in a study of cytomegalovirus exposure and HLA in healthy donors (dated by TCRdb to about 2017). Libraries were prepared through the immunoSEQ multiplex PCR assay. For the multiplex PCR, a mixture combining 60 forward primers for TCR Vbeta segments and 13 reverse primers for TCR Jbeta segments was used. TCRdb carries this immuneACCESS record with in-frame sequences only. Its versions omit some clonotypes, under half of them owing to an unresolved V gene in the studies checked, with the rest unexplained. This sample is represented by 150,000 to 200,000 clones; 78% of them were singletons. The top ten hold 13% of the sample. Sequenced: PBMCs. All receptors derive from a woman aged 45-59 years in good health and CMV-seropositive.

The rearrangement links TRBV5-1 to TRBJ1-4, with D possibly being TRBD1 (5 bases). Germline V gene sequence: CDR1 SGHRS, CDR2 YFSETQ. The CDR3 runs 14 residues. V gave up 4 bases and J gave up 10 bases, with 17 bases separating them. For the CDR3, the DNA is TGCGCCAGCAGCCCCGGGGGGGGAGGTGCAAAACTGTTTTTT. It encodes CASSPGGGGAKLFF.

The rearrangement uses TRBV7-9 and TRBJ1-1; possible D gene TRBD1, 6 bases. Per germline, CDR1 SEHNR and CDR2 FQNEAQ (reference sequence). This CDR3 is 14 amino acids long. The V gene lost 3 bases and the J gene lost 1 base, with 9 bases spanning the gap. The CDR3 DNA reads as TGTGCCAGCAGCTTTGGACAGTCGAACACTGAAGCTTTCTTT. Its protein is CASSFGQSNTEAFF.

This chain links TRBV9 with TRBJ2-5; D perhaps matches TRBD1 (6 bases). This CDR3 comprises 16 residues. The germline V gene has CDR1 SGDLS and CDR2 YYNGEE. V lost 3 bases to trimming and J lost 4 bases, with 19 bases between them. The chain's CDR3 is CASSATNLQGRETQYF. The DNA of the CDR3 is TGTGCCAGCAGCGCAACAAACTTACAGGGTCGAGAGACCCAGTACTTC.

The chain has TRBV13 and TRBJ2-2; 8 nucleotides agree with TRBD2. The CDR3 length is 13 residues. Germline values: CDR1 PRHDT, CDR2 FYEKMQ (reference sequence). V trimming: 5 bases; J trimming: 7 bases; junction bases outside the gene matches: 3. CDR3: CASSPGGVGELFF. The CDR3 nucleotides read TGTGCCAGCAGCCCCGGGGGGGTCGGGGAGCTGTTTTTT.